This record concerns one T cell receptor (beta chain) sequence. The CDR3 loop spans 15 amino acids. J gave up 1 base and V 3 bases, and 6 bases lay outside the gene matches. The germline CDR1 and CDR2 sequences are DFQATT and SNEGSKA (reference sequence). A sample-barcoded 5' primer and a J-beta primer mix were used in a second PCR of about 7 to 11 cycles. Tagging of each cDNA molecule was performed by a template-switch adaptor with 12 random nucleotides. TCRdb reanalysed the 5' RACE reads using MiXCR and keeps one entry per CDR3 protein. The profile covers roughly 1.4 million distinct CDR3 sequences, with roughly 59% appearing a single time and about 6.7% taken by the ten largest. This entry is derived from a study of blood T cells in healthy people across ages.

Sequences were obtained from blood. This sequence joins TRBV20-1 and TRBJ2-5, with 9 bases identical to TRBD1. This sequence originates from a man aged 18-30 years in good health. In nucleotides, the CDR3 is TGCAGTGCTAGCTCCGGGACAGGGACCCAAGAGACCCAGTACTTC. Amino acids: CSASSGTGTQETQYF.